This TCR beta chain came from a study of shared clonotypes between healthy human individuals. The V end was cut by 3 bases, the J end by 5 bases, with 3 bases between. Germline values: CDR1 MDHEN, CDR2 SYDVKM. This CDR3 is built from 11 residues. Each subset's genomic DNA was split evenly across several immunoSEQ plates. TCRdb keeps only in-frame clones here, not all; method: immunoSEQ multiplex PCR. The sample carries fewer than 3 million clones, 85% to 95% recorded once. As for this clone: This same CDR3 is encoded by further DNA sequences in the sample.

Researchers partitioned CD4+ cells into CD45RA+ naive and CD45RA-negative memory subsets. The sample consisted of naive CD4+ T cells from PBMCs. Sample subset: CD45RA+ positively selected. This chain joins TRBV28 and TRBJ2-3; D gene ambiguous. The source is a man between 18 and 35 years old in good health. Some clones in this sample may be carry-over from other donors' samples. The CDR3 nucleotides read TGTGCCAGCAGTTTCCGAGATACGCAGTATTTT. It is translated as CASSFRDTQYF.